The T cell receptor (beta chain) described here comes from a study of CD8 T cells in Susac syndrome. With random hexamers, roughly 0.5 to 1 ug RNA was reverse transcribed. TCRdb reprocessed the immunoSEQ multiplex PCR reads with MiXCR, giving one entry per CDR3 protein. Of under 200,000 distinct CDR3 sequences in the sample, about 91% were seen once. Germline lookup yields CDR1 SQVTM and CDR2 ANQGSEA. This CDR3 region has 12 residues. The J segment lost 7 bases and the V segment lost 6 bases, leaving 6 bases of the junction unmatched. Sequencing input: CD4+ T cells from PBMCs. This receptor was identified in a human donor with Susac syndrome. V usage is TRBV29-1 and J usage is TRBJ2-7; 10 bases fit TRBD1. The CDR3 protein is CSVGQGLVEQYF. CDR3 in DNA: TGCAGCGTGGGACAGGGGTTGGTAGAGCAGTACTTC.